These T cell receptor beta chains were read from a single sample in a study of shared clonotypes between healthy human individuals. TCRdb's table, derived via immunoSEQ multiplex PCR, lists solely in-frame clones and lacks some. Among more than 2 million clones listed, over 85% were seen once. Material: naive CD8+ T cells from PBMCs. These TCRs come from a man between 18 and 35 years old in good health. Some clones in this sample may be carry-over from other donors' samples. The CDR3 runs from the conserved cysteine through the conserved F or W. Each record gives: V gene, D gene, clone size, J gene, CDR3 protein, CDR3 DNA. D genes are given only for firm matches. Size tells how often a clone was seen (once, few, many) or the class of an expanded clone, and some rows leave it out.

V gene: TRBV6-5; D gene: .; clone size: few; J gene: TRBJ1-2; CDR3 protein: CASSYSEAGSRNGYTF; CDR3 DNA: TGTGCCAGCAGTTACTCGGAAGCAGGGTCGAGAAATGGCTACACCTTC
V gene: TRBV27; D gene: .; clone size: .; J gene: TRBJ2-1; CDR3 protein: CASSLSYGNEQFF; CDR3 DNA: TGTGCCAGCAGTTTATCGTATGGAAATGAGCAGTTCTTC
V gene: TRBV27; D gene: .; clone size: .; J gene: TRBJ2-1; CDR3 protein: CASTHGANSYNEQFF; CDR3 DNA: TGTGCCAGCACCCATGGGGCCAACTCCTACAATGAGCAGTTCTTC
V gene: TRBV4-2; D gene: .; clone size: .; J gene: TRBJ2-7; CDR3 protein: CASSQGQLGFYEQYF; CDR3 DNA: TGTGCCAGCAGCCAAGGCCAGCTGGGTTTCTACGAGCAGTACTTC
V gene: TRBV5-5; D gene: TRBD2; clone size: .; J gene: TRBJ2-7; CDR3 protein: CASSLLAGWSYEQYF; CDR3 DNA: TGTGCCAGCAGCTTACTAGCGGGATGGTCCTACGAGCAGTACTTC
V gene: TRBV11-2; D gene: TRBD2; clone size: .; J gene: TRBJ2-7; CDR3 protein: CASSFGTSGYEQYF; CDR3 DNA: TGTGCCAGCAGCTTCGGGACTAGCGGCTACGAGCAGTACTTC
V gene: TRBV6-6; D gene: .; clone size: .; J gene: TRBJ1-2; CDR3 protein: CASIPEAQWGGYTF; CDR3 DNA: TGTGCCAGCATCCCCGAGGCGCAATGGGGCGGCTACACCTTC
V gene: TRBV9; D gene: TRBD2; clone size: .; J gene: TRBJ2-1; CDR3 protein: CASSPGTSAYNEQFF; CDR3 DNA: TGTGCCAGCAGCCCCGGGACTAGCGCCTACAATGAGCAGTTCTTC
V gene: TRBV10-3; D gene: .; clone size: once; J gene: TRBJ1-2; CDR3 protein: CAISEDRFYGYTF; CDR3 DNA: TGTGCCATCAGTGAGGACCGTTTTTATGGCTACACCTTC
V gene: TRBV28; D gene: .; clone size: .; J gene: TRBJ1-1; CDR3 protein: CASSSTHILNTEAFF; CDR3 DNA: TGTGCCAGCAGTTCGACACATATTTTGAACACTGAAGCTTTCTTT
V gene: TRBV19; D gene: .; clone size: .; J gene: TRBJ2-7; CDR3 protein: CASSFRGSYEQYF; CDR3 DNA: TGTGCCAGTAGTTTCCGAGGCTCCTACGAGCAGTACTTC
V gene: TRBV28; D gene: .; clone size: .; J gene: TRBJ2-7; CDR3 protein: CASCPGSSAGEQYF; CDR3 DNA: TGTGCCAGTTGCCCCGGGAGCTCGGCGGGGGAGCAGTACTTC
V gene: TRBV19; D gene: .; clone size: .; J gene: TRBJ1-4; CDR3 protein: CASSPRTAPNEKLFF; CDR3 DNA: TGTGCCAGTAGCCCCCGGACAGCCCCCAATGAAAAACTGTTTTTT
V gene: TRBV27; D gene: .; clone size: once; J gene: TRBJ1-2; CDR3 protein: CASTPMGANYGYTF; CDR3 DNA: TGTGCCAGCACGCCCATGGGAGCTAACTATGGCTACACCTTC
V gene: TRBV14; D gene: .; clone size: .; J gene: TRBJ2-1; CDR3 protein: CASSHTSLRYNEQFF; CDR3 DNA: TGTGCCAGCAGCCACACTAGTTTGCGGTACAATGAGCAGTTCTTC
V gene: TRBV15; D gene: .; clone size: .; J gene: TRBJ2-1; CDR3 protein: CATSRAGLLNEQFF; CDR3 DNA: TGTGCCACCAGCAGAGCGGGCCTGCTCAATGAGCAGTTCTTC
V gene: TRBV2; D gene: .; clone size: .; J gene: TRBJ2-1; CDR3 protein: CASSDALLMWGEEADNEQFF; CDR3 DNA: TGTGCCAGCAGTGATGCCCTTCTCATGTGGGGGGAGGAGGCGGACAATGAGCAGTTCTTC
V gene: TRBV5-4; D gene: .; clone size: .; J gene: TRBJ1-4; CDR3 protein: CASSFQGQLFF; CDR3 DNA: TGTGCCAGCAGCTTTCAGGGGCAACTGTTTTTT
V gene: TRBV2; D gene: .; clone size: few; J gene: TRBJ2-7; CDR3 protein: CASNGPYEQYF; CDR3 DNA: TGTGCCAGCAACGGGCCCTACGAGCAGTACTTC
V gene: TRBV7-9; D gene: TRBD2; clone size: .; J gene: TRBJ2-7; CDR3 protein: CASSLGGRALEQYF; CDR3 DNA: TGTGCCAGCAGCTTAGGCGGGAGGGCCCTTGAGCAGTACTTC
V gene: TRBV7-9; D gene: TRBD2; clone size: .; J gene: TRBJ2-5; CDR3 protein: CASILAGVPETQYF; CDR3 DNA: TGTGCCAGCATCCTAGCGGGAGTTCCTGAGACCCAGTACTTC
V gene: TRBV10-2; D gene: TRBD1; clone size: .; J gene: TRBJ2-3; CDR3 protein: CASRQLRGDTQYF; CDR3 DNA: TGCGCCAGCAGACAACTCAGGGGGGATACGCAGTATTTT
V gene: TRBV29-1; D gene: .; clone size: .; J gene: TRBJ2-3; CDR3 protein: CSVVGGEGTDTQYF; CDR3 DNA: TGCAGCGTTGTTGGAGGGGAGGGCACAGATACGCAGTATTTT
V gene: TRBV30; D gene: .; clone size: .; J gene: TRBJ1-6; CDR3 protein: CAWSVLGRGSPLHF; CDR3 DNA: TGTGCCTGGAGTGTACTAGGGAGGGGGTCACCCCTCCACTTT
V gene: TRBV15; D gene: .; clone size: .; J gene: TRBJ1-5; CDR3 protein: CATSRDWRHFNQPQHF; CDR3 DNA: TGTGCCACCAGCAGAGATTGGCGGCACTTTAATCAGCCCCAGCATTTT
V gene: TRBV7-9; D gene: .; clone size: many; J gene: TRBJ1-5; CDR3 protein: CASSLGGQPQHF; CDR3 DNA: TGTGCCAGCAGCTTAGGTGGTCAGCCCCAGCATTTT
V gene: TRBV5-6; D gene: .; clone size: .; J gene: TRBJ2-1; CDR3 protein: CASRILESTDEQFF; CDR3 DNA: TGTGCCAGCAGAATTCTAGAATCTACAGATGAGCAGTTCTTC
V gene: TRBV27; D gene: TRBD2; clone size: .; J gene: TRBJ2-1; CDR3 protein: CASSTYRRGRAREQFF; CDR3 DNA: TGTGCCAGCAGCACTTATCGGCGCGGGAGGGCCCGGGAGCAGTTCTTC
V gene: TRBV27; D gene: TRBD1; clone size: .; J gene: TRBJ2-7; CDR3 protein: CASSLVGQGEVRSYEQYF; CDR3 DNA: TGTGCCAGCAGTTTAGTCGGACAGGGCGAAGTTCGATCCTACGAGCAGTACTTC
V gene: TRBV6-6; D gene: .; clone size: .; J gene: TRBJ2-5; CDR3 protein: CASSFESLETQYF; CDR3 DNA: TGTGCCAGCAGCTTTGAATCGTTGGAGACCCAGTACTTC
V gene: TRBV9; D gene: TRBD1; clone size: .; J gene: TRBJ1-5; CDR3 protein: CASSGGGRNQPQHF; CDR3 DNA: TGTGCCAGCAGCGGAGGGGGCAGGAATCAGCCCCAGCATTTT
V gene: TRBV6-5; D gene: .; clone size: .; J gene: TRBJ1-1; CDR3 protein: CASSPRAGNTEAFF; CDR3 DNA: TGTGCCAGCAGTCCCCGAGCGGGTAACACTGAAGCTTTCTTT
V gene: TRBV19; D gene: .; clone size: .; J gene: TRBJ2-1; CDR3 protein: CACVGRDNYNEQFF; CDR3 DNA: TGTGCCTGTGTGGGGCGGGATAACTACAATGAGCAGTTCTTC
V gene: TRBV27; D gene: TRBD2; clone size: .; J gene: TRBJ2-3; CDR3 protein: CASSPGTSGTDTQYF; CDR3 DNA: TGTGCCAGCAGTCCGGGGACTAGCGGGACCGATACGCAGTATTTT
V gene: TRBV27; D gene: TRBD1; clone size: .; J gene: TRBJ1-2; CDR3 protein: CASSPDRGGGYTF; CDR3 DNA: TGTGCCAGCAGTCCTGACAGGGGCGGAGGCTACACCTTC
V gene: TRBV27; D gene: TRBD2; clone size: .; J gene: TRBJ2-7; CDR3 protein: CASSYSSGSGYEQYF; CDR3 DNA: TGTGCCAGCAGTTACTCTAGCGGGAGTGGCTACGAGCAGTACTTC
V gene: TRBV30; D gene: .; clone size: .; J gene: TRBJ1-6; CDR3 protein: CAWSVFGSPLHF; CDR3 DNA: TGTGCCTGGAGTGTATTTGGTTCACCCCTCCACTTT
V gene: TRBV5-1; D gene: .; clone size: .; J gene: TRBJ1-3; CDR3 protein: CASSFTPAEGNTIYF; CDR3 DNA: TGCGCCAGCAGCTTTACGCCTGCAGAAGGAAACACCATATATTTT
V gene: TRBV9; D gene: TRBD2; clone size: .; J gene: TRBJ2-3; CDR3 protein: CASSVVPEASGTTDTQYF; CDR3 DNA: TGTGCCAGCAGCGTAGTGCCCGAGGCTAGCGGGACTACAGATACGCAGTATTTT
V gene: TRBV28; D gene: .; clone size: .; J gene: TRBJ1-1; CDR3 protein: CASSLFLGGNTEAFF; CDR3 DNA: TGTGCCAGCAGTTTATTTCTGGGAGGGAACACTGAAGCTTTCTTT
V gene: TRBV11-2; D gene: TRBD2; clone size: .; J gene: TRBJ2-1; CDR3 protein: CASSSPGGRRYNEQFF; CDR3 DNA: TGTGCCAGCAGCTCTCCCGGCGGGAGACGCTACAATGAGCAGTTCTTC
V gene: TRBV27; D gene: .; clone size: .; J gene: TRBJ1-4; CDR3 protein: CASSYGDRPEEEKLFF; CDR3 DNA: TGTGCCAGCAGTTACGGGGACCGCCCAGAGGAGGAAAAACTGTTTTTT
V gene: TRBV7-6; D gene: .; clone size: .; J gene: TRBJ2-5; CDR3 protein: CASTNRAGETQYF; CDR3 DNA: TGTGCCAGCACCAACCGGGCGGGGGAGACCCAGTACTTC
V gene: TRBV7-9; D gene: TRBD2; clone size: .; J gene: TRBJ2-2; CDR3 protein: CASSLGWSAGVGTGELFF; CDR3 DNA: TGTGCCAGCAGCTTAGGTTGGAGCGCGGGAGTGGGCACCGGGGAGCTGTTTTTT
V gene: TRBV7-3; D gene: TRBD1; clone size: .; J gene: TRBJ2-3; CDR3 protein: CASSLGQANTDTQYF; CDR3 DNA: TGTGCCAGCAGCCTTGGACAGGCTAACACAGATACGCAGTATTTT
V gene: TRBV4-2; D gene: .; clone size: .; J gene: TRBJ2-7; CDR3 protein: CASSPLQGTSSYEQYF; CDR3 DNA: TGTGCCAGCAGCCCCCTCCAGGGAACTTCCTCCTACGAGCAGTACTTC
V gene: TRBV28; D gene: TRBD1; clone size: .; J gene: TRBJ2-7; CDR3 protein: CASSLNRGLSYEQYF; CDR3 DNA: TGTGCCAGCAGTTTAAACAGGGGGCTGAGCTACGAGCAGTACTTC
V gene: TRBV6-5; D gene: .; clone size: .; J gene: TRBJ1-1; CDR3 protein: CASSWGNTEAFF; CDR3 DNA: TGTGCCAGCAGTTGGGGGAACACTGAAGCTTTCTTT
V gene: TRBV11-2; D gene: TRBD2; clone size: .; J gene: TRBJ2-5; CDR3 protein: CASSSGTSGRAWETQYF; CDR3 DNA: TGTGCCAGCAGCTCCGGGACTAGCGGGAGGGCCTGGGAGACCCAGTACTTC